The present TCR beta chain was sequenced within a study of blood T cell repertoires in COVID-19. Whole-study context: Both acute and convalescent COVID-19 samples were obtained from the United States, Italy and Spain.

Original methodology: Scientists estimated how many nucleated cells there were by amplifying reference gene primers. Assay: immunoSEQ multiplex PCR; the TCRdb copy retains only in-frame clones and omits some. That table gives V, J and clone size, and the DNA gave D and trimming. The sample has around 70,000 clones; roughly four fifths are singletons. CDR3 size: 12 residues. V lost 5 bases, J lost 6 bases, and 11 bases lay in between. Germline assignment: CDR1 SGHTA and CDR2 FQGNSA. This receptor was identified in a man between 65 and 85 years old with acute or convalescent COVID-19. V usage is TRBV7-2 and J usage is TRBJ2-7; D is unclear. Sequencing was carried out using peripheral blood. The CDR3 loop reads CASSAQAVEQYF. The CDR3 bases are TGTGCCAGCAGCGCCCAGGCAGTCGAGCAGTACTTC.